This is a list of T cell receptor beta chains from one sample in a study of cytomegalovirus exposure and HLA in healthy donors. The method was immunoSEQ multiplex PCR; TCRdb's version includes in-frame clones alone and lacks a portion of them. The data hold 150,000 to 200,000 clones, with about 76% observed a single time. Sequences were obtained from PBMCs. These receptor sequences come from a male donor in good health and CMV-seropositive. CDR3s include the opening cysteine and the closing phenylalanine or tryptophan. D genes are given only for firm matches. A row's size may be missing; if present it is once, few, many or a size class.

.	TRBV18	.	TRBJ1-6	TGTGCCAGCTCACCACAAGGGGCAGGCTATAATTCACCCCTCCACTTT	CASSPQGAGYNSPLHF
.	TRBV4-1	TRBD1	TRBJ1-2	TGCGCCAGCAGCCAAGTTTTTGGGACAGATTTTAACTATGGCTACACCTTC	CASSQVFGTDFNYGYTF
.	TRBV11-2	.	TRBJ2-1	TGTGCCAGCAGCCGGCTTTATGGGACTCTCCTTGGTGAGCAGTTCTTC	CASSRLYGTLLGEQFF
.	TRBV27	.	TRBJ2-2	TGTGCCAGCAGTCAAGCAGGGAGGGAGCTGTTTTTT	CASSQAGRELFF
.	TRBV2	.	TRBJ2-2	TGTGCCAGCAGTGAGAACGGGGGAAACACCGGGGAGCTGTTTTTT	CASSENGGNTGELFF
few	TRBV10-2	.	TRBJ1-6	TGCGCCAGCAGTCTACAGCTTCTTGATCCCCTCCACTTT	CASSLQLLDPLHF
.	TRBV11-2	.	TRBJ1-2	TGTGCCAGCAGCTCACTCAGGGCTGGCTATGGCTACACCTTC	CASSSLRAGYGYTF
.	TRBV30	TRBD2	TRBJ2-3	TGTGCCTGGAGTTCACTAGCGGGGGGGTACGGGATCACAGATACGCAGTATTTT	CAWSSLAGGYGITDTQYF
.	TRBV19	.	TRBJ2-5	TGTGCCAGCGGCCCCCAGGGACAAGAGACCCAGTACTTC	CASGPQGQETQYF
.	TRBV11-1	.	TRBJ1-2	TGTGCCAGCAGCCCCGGGCAGGCGGGCTGGTATGGCTACACCTTC	CASSPGQAGWYGYTF
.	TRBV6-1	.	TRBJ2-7	TGTGCCAGCAGTACAGAGGGTTCGGCCTACGAGCAGTACTTC	CASSTEGSAYEQYF
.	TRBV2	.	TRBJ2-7	TGTGCCAGCAGTGAAGAAATGACAGGCTCCTACGAGCAGTACTTC	CASSEEMTGSYEQYF
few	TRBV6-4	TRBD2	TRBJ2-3	TGTGCCAGCAGTGGGACTAGCGGGGCAGATACGCAGTATTTT	CASSGTSGADTQYF
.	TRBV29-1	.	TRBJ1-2	TGCAGCGTTCTTATGGAGGGCGGCTATGGCTACACCTTC	CSVLMEGGYGYTF
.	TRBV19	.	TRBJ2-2	TGTGCCAGTAAGACTAGAGGGGGGGGCACCGGGGAGCTGTTTTTT	CASKTRGGGTGELFF
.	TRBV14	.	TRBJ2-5	TGTGCCAGCAGTCGCGGCTACGGCATTGCCTCCCAAGAGACCCAGTACTTC	CASSRGYGIASQETQYF
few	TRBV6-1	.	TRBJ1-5	TGTGCCAGCAGTGAAGGGTGGCTTAGCAATCAGCCCCAGCATTTT	CASSEGWLSNQPQHF
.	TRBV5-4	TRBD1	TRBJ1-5	TGTGCCAGCAGCTTGGACAGGGGGCAAGATCAGCCCCAGCATTTT	CASSLDRGQDQPQHF
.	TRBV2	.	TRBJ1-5	TGTGCCGCGGGGAGAGAACAGGCCGTCAATCAGCCCCAGCATTTT	CAAGREQAVNQPQHF
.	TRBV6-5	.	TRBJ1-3	TGTGCCAGCAGTTGGGACACCGAAGGTGGAAACACCATATATTTT	CASSWDTEGGNTIYF
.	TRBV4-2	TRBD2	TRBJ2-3	TGTGCCAGCAGCCAAGACCGGGGGGGTAGCACAGATACGCAGTATTTT	CASSQDRGGSTDTQYF
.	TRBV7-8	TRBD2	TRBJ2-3	TGTGCCAGCAGCTTAGGATCAGCGGGGGGGGCGCAGTATTTT	CASSLGSAGGAQYF
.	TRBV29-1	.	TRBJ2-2	TGCAGCGTTGTGCAACAGCTCACCGGGGAGCTGTTTTTT	CSVVQQLTGELFF
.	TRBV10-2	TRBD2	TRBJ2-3	TGCGCCAGCTTTTCGGGGGGGACGGATACGCAGTATTTT	CASFSGGTDTQYF
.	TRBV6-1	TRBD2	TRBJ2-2	TGTGCCAGCAGGCGGGGAGGGGAGCAAGGGGAGCTGTTTTTT	CASRRGGEQGELFF
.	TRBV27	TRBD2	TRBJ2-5	TGTGCCAGCAGTTTTAGGGGTAGCGGGGTCCAAGAGACCCAGTACTTC	CASSFRGSGVQETQYF
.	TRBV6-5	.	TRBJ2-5	TGTGCCAGCAGCGCAGTCCCGGGACTCCTGTACTTC	CASSAVPGLLYF
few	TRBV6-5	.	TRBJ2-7	TGTGCCAGCAGTTACTCGACACGGCCCATATACGAGCAGTACTTC	CASSYSTRPIYEQYF
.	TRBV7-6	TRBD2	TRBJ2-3	TGTGCCAGCAGCCTCCGGACTAGCGGGGGGGAAATCACAGATACGCAGTATTTT	CASSLRTSGGEITDTQYF
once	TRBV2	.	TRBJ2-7	TGTGCCAGCATTAACTCCTACGAGCAGTACTTC	CASINSYEQYF
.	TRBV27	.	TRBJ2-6	TGTGCCAGCAGTTTCCGGGGGAAGGGCACCCCTGGGGCCAACGTCCTGACTTTC	CASSFRGKGTPGANVLTF
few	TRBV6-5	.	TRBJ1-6	TGTGCCAGCAGTTACTCGCGCAGGCCCTATAATTCACCCCTCCACTTT	CASSYSRRPYNSPLHF
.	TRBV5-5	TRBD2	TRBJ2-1	TGTGCCAGCAGCACAACGGGACTAGGGTACAATGAGCAGTTCTTC	CASSTTGLGYNEQFF
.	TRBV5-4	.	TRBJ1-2	TGTGCCAGCAGCTTGGGACGGGGGGGGAACTATGGCTACACCTTC	CASSLGRGGNYGYTF
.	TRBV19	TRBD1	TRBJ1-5	TGTGCCAGTAGTACCGGGACAGGTAATCAGCCCCAGCATTTT	CASSTGTGNQPQHF
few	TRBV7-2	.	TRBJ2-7	TGTGCCAGCAGCCGCGATGTGCAAGCCTACGAGCAGTACTTC	CASSRDVQAYEQYF
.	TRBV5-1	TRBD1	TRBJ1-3	TGCGCCAGCAGCCTGGACAGGGGGCAAAGAAACACCATATATTTT	CASSLDRGQRNTIYF
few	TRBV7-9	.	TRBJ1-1	TGTGCCAGCAGCCAGCGGGGAGGGAGGAACACTGAAGCTTTCTTT	CASSQRGGRNTEAFF
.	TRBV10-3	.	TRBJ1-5	TGTGCCACCGGGGCAGGGGATAATCAGCCCCAGCATTTT	CATGAGDNQPQHF
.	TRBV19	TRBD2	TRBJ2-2	TGTGCCAGTACAATAGCGGGGGGGCCCACCGGGGAGCTGTTTTTT	CASTIAGGPTGELFF
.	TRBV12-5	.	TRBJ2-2	TGTGCTAGTGGGGTCCCCAGGGTCCCCGGGGAGCTGTTTTTT	CASGVPRVPGELFF
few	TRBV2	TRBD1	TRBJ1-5	TGTGCCAGCGGACAGGGAAATCAGCCCCAGCATTTT	CASGQGNQPQHF
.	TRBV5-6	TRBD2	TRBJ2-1	TGTGCCAGCAGCCCGTCGACTAGCGGGGGGGCCTTTGAGCAGTTCTTC	CASSPSTSGGAFEQFF
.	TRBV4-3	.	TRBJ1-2	TGCGCCAGCAGCCGCAGGGTAGGGGGTAACTATGGCTACACCTTC	CASSRRVGGNYGYTF
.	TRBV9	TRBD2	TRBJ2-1	TGTGCCAGCAGCGCAGCTAGCGGGGTGTACAATGAGCAGTTCTTC	CASSAASGVYNEQFF
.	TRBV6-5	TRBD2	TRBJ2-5	TGTGCCAGCAGTTACGGGGTAGCGGGGGGAGAGACCCAGTACTTC	CASSYGVAGGETQYF
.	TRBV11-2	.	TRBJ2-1	TGTGCCAGCAGCTCCACGGTGAGTTCGAATGAGCAGTTCTTC	CASSSTVSSNEQFF
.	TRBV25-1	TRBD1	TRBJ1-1	TGTGCCAGCGCGGACAGGGGGGGCACTGAAGCTTTCTTT	CASADRGGTEAFF
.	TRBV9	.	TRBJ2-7	TGTGCCAGCTCAGAGAAAGGGGCGGATTACTTC	CASSEKGADYF
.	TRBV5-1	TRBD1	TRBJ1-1	TGCGCCAGCAGCCCACCGGGACAGGTTGAAGCGAACACTGAAGCTTTCTTT	CASSPPGQVEANTEAFF
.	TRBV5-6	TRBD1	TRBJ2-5	TGTGCCAGCTTAGGCCAGGGGGATCGTGTTCGGTACTTC	CASLGQGDRVRYF
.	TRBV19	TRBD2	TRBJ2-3	TGTGCCAGTAGGGAGCGGGGGGGAACAGATACGCAGTATTTT	CASRERGGTDTQYF
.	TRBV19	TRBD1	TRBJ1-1	TGTGCCAGTAGTTACAGGGGAGATGTCACTGAAGCTTTCTTT	CASSYRGDVTEAFF
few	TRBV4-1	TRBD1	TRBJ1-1	TGCGCCAGCAGCCAAGCCGCGCGGGACAGGATCGCTGAAGCTTTCTTT	CASSQAARDRIAEAFF
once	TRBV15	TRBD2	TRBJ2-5	TGTGCCACCAGCGGTCGGGGGGGCCGACAAGAGACCCAGTACTTC	CATSGRGGRQETQYF